This TCR beta chain was documented in a study of blood T cell repertoires in COVID-19 (dated by TCRdb to 2019 to 2021). With respect to the entire study: The collaborator samples originated in the United States, Italy and Spain and spanned the acute and convalescent phases of COVID-19. The prospective study material was composed of cDNA or gDNA derived from T cells, B-cell-depleted T cells, or PBMCs. Deeply sampled blood TCRbeta repertoires from subjects exposed to, actively infected with, or recovered from COVID-19 were included in the dataset. The repertoires were released in a freely available public database meant as a resource for research on the immune response to SARS-CoV-2. The samples were drawn from the first 160 participants of the ongoing ImmuneRACE study and from 1,254 subjects provided by 6 global collaborators. Sample metadata almost always included a de-identified subject ID, COVID-19 status, age in years and sex. Where available, HLA class I and class II types were obtained from metadata supplied by the sample provider rather than from assay-based typing. The investigation overall reported the following: Clinical and demographic metadata were provided uncurated, with the amount varying by source and participant.

Participants in the prospective study were aged roughly 18 to 89 years, lived in 20 to 30 United States geographic areas, and enrolled through a virtual design. In the prospective study, cohorts were assigned on the basis of participant-reported clinical history obtained from a screening survey and a study questionnaire. In the prospective study, whole blood, serum and a nasopharyngeal or oropharyngeal swab were collected from each participant by mobile phlebotomists. Additional blood draws and questionnaires over a roughly two-month period could optionally be provided by prospective study participants. Before DNA extraction, prospective study blood samples were shipped either frozen or at room temperature. Turning to this clone: The specificity of this receptor is unknown. Per-base quality was not reported, and no clone a single base away is much larger than it.

The immunoSEQ Assay, a bias-controlled multiplex PCR, was used to amplify TCRbeta CDR3 regions from genomic DNA. The original methods were these. Within the assay, amplification of reference gene primers was used to estimate how many nucleated cells each sample contained. To quantify the absolute abundance of each unique TCRbeta CDR3 rearrangement, sequence reads were collapsed and filtered. For each sample, productive Simpson clonality was calculated as the square root of Simpson's diversity index across productive rearrangements. The immuneACCESS repertoire file appears here via TCRdb, limited to in-frame rearrangements. These files lack a portion of the clones; in checked studies, under half of the deficit traces to unresolved V genes, and the cause of the others is not known. D and trimming were read from the DNA, whereas the V and J calls and clone size are those reported in that table. The sample yields around 250,000 clones; more than 70% were counted once. The leading ten clones occupy roughly 1.2% of the sample.

The CDR3 spans 14 residues, from the cysteine through the phenylalanine. The CDR3 DNA has 42 bases and is translated from base 1. V and J are truncated by 2 bases and 7 bases respectively, leaving an intervening sequence of 12 bases. The germline V gene supplies CDR1 SGHTA and CDR2 FQGNSA. This TCR was recovered from a middle-aged woman with acute COVID-19. Recombination linked TRBV7-2 to TRBJ1-5, and perhaps TRBD1 as D gene, on 5 matching bases. Sequenced sample: PBMCs or T cells enriched from blood (not recorded which). The CDR3 in this case is CASSLSRAEQPQHF. The bases are TGTGCCAGCAGCTTATCCAGGGCCGAACAGCCCCAGCATTTT.